What follows are 8 T cell receptor beta chains derived from one specimen sequenced in a study of shared clonotypes between healthy human individuals. The method was immunoSEQ multiplex PCR; TCRdb's version includes in-frame clones alone and lacks a portion of them. Here the sample spans approximately 120,000 clones, over 65% being singletons. The sequenced material came from memory CD8+ T cells sorted from blood. This sample's subset: CD45RO+ cells pooled with CCR7-negative TemRA cells. These receptors were taken from a young woman in good health.

The rearrangement uses TRBV7-9 and TRBJ2-1; D is ambiguous. The CDR3 runs to 14 residues. V was cut by 1 base and J by 1 base, with 5 bases left in between. From germline, CDR1 is SEHNR and CDR2 FQNEAQ (reference sequence). In nucleotides, the CDR3 is TGTGCCAGCAGCTTAGGGTCGTCCTACAATGAGCAGTTCTTC. As protein: CASSLGSSYNEQFF.

The CDR3 DNA sequence: TGTGCCAGCAGTGGGTCCGGTCTTAACTATGGCTACACCTTC. Translated: CASSGSGLNYGYTF. This chain links TRBV6-1 with TRBJ1-2; D unclear. CDR1 MNHNS and CDR2 SASEGT come from the germline V gene. There are 14 residues in the CDR3. Trimming removed 4 bases from V and 1 base from J, with 10 bases in between.

By share of the sample, this clone is medium-sized. This chain joins TRBV11-2 and TRBJ2-2; possibly TRBD1 for D (5 bases). The germline V gene has CDR1 SGHAT and CDR2 FQNNGV. The CDR3 runs 17 residues. Trimming shortened V by 7 bases and J by 4 bases, and 22 bases separated the two germline ends. CDR3 region: CASKHTRERVSTGELFF. CDR3 sequence (DNA): TGTGCCAGCAAACACACCAGGGAAAGAGTCAGCACCGGGGAGCTGTTTTTT. Full variable domain (remainder filled in from reference TRBV11-2 and TRBJ2-2): EAGVAQSPRYKIIEKRQSVAFWCNPISGHATLYWYQQILGQGPKLLIQFQNNGVVDDSQLPKDRFSAERLKGVDSTLKIQPAKLEDSAVYLCASKHTRERVSTGELFFGEGSRLTVL.

This clone was counted only a few times. The chain uses TRBV6-4 and TRBJ2-1, with TRBD2 matching 14 bases. Trimming removed 5 bases from V and 8 bases from J; junction bases left unmatched: 5. The CDR3 has 15 amino acids. Germline V lookup: CDR1 MRHNA, CDR2 SNTAGT. The DNA for the CDR3 is TGTGCCAGCAGTTTCGGGACTAGCGGGAGTGATGAGCAGTTCTTC. Translated: CASSFGTSGSDEQFF.

The chain's CDR3 is CASSQDRKQYF. DNA of the CDR3: TGCGCCAGCAGCCAAGACAGGAAGCAGTACTTC. This chain uses TRBV4-1 with TRBJ2-7; D ambiguous. With 0 bases removed from V and 8 bases from J, the gap between germline ends came to 5 bases. CDR1 and CDR2 (germline): MGHRA, YSYEKL. The CDR3 has 11 residues.

The rearrangement links TRBV27 to TRBJ1-1; D is uncertain. This CDR3 contains 14 residues. V was trimmed by 4 bases and J by 1 base, leaving 10 bases between them. From germline, CDR1 is MNHEY and CDR2 SMNVEV (reference sequence). CDR3 nucleotide sequence: TGTGCCAGCAGTTCTCGGTGGGGGAACACTGAAGCTTTCTTT. Amino acid sequence: CASSSRWGNTEAFF.

This chain uses TRBV10-2 with TRBJ2-1; 7 bases align to TRBD1. V was pared by 7 bases and J by 5 bases, with 11 bases of the junction left unmatched. Germline V gene data show CDR1 as WSHSY and CDR2 as SAAADI. The CDR3 spans 15 residues. The CDR3 coding sequence is TGCGCCAGCACCTTGACAGGGACCCTCGACAATGAGCAGTTCTTC. Protein product: CASTLTGTLDNEQFF.

This chain uses TRBV5-5 with TRBJ1-5; 8 bases fit TRBD1. With V trimmed by 0 bases and J by 0 bases, 5 bases remained unmatched. This CDR3 has 17 residues. The germline gives CDR1 SGHKS, CDR2 YYEKEE (reference sequence). CDR3 sequence: CASSLETGEISNQPQHF. The CDR3 DNA is TGTGCCAGCAGCTTGGAGACAGGGGAAATTAGCAATCAGCCCCAGCATTTT.